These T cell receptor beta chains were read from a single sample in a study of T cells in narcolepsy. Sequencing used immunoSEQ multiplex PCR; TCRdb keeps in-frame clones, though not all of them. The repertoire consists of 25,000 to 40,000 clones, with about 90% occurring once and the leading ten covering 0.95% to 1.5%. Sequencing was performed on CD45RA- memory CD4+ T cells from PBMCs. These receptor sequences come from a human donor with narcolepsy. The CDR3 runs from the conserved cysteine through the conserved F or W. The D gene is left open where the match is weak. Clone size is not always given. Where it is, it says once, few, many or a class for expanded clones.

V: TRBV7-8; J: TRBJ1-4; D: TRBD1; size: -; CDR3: CASSLVRDSINEKLFF; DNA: TGTGCCAGCAGCTTAGTTAGGGACAGCATTAATGAAAAACTGTTTTTT
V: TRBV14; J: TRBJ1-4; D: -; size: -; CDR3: CASSQVGGTNEKLFF; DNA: TGTGCCAGCAGCCAAGTTGGGGGAACTAATGAAAAACTGTTTTTT
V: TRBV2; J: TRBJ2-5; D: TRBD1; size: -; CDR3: CASSAPRDRQETQYF; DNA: TGTGCCAGCAGCGCCCCCCGGGACAGACAAGAGACCCAGTACTTC
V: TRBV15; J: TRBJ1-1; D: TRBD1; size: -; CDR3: CATSRDSKGYTEAFF; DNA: TGTGCCACCTCCCGGGACAGTAAGGGGTACACTGAAGCTTTCTTT
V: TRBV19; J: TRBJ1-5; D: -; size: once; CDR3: CASSPGFERVQPQHF; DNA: TGTGCCAGTAGTCCAGGGTTCGAGCGGGTCCAGCCCCAGCATTTT
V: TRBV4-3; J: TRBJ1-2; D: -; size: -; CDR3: CASSQEGGSFMGYTF; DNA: TGCGCCAGCAGCCAAGAAGGCGGCAGCTTTATGGGCTACACCTTC
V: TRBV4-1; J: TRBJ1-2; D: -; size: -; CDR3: CASSQVSRANYGYTF; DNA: TGCGCCAGCAGCCAAGTTTCCAGAGCTAACTATGGCTACACCTTC
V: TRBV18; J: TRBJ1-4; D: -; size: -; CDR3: CAPPRRAGEKLFF; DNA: TGTGCCCCCCCGAGGCGCGCAGGTGAAAAACTGTTTTTT
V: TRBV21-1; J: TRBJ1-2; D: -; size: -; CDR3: CAYRGVNYGYTF; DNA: TGTGCGTACAGGGGGGTTAACTATGGCTACACCTTC
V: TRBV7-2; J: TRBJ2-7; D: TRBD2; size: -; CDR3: CASSTRAGGRYEQYF; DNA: TGTGCCAGCAGCACAAGAGCGGGGGGGCGGTACGAGCAGTACTTC
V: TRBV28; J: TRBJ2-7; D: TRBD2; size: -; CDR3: CASSRTSGGSYEQYF; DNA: TGTGCCAGCAGCCGGACTAGCGGGGGCTCCTACGAGCAGTACTTC
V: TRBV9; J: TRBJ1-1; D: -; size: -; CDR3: CASTPTAANTEAFF; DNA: TGTGCCAGCACCCCCACGGCGGCTAACACTGAAGCTTTCTTT
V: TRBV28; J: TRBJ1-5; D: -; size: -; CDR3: CASSRNRRAESNQPQHF; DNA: TGTGCCAGCAGTCGAAATAGGAGGGCGGAAAGCAATCAGCCCCAGCATTTT
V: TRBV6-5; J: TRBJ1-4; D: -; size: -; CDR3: CASRVGNEKLFF; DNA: TGTGCCAGCAGAGTGGGAAATGAAAAACTGTTTTTT
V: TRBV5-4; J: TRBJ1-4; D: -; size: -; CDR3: CASSLSLEANEKLFF; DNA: TGTGCCAGCAGCTTGTCCCTTGAAGCTAATGAAAAACTGTTTTTT
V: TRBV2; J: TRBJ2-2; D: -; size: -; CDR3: CASSEAAVNTGELFF; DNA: TGTGCCAGCAGTGAAGCGGCGGTGAACACCGGGGAGCTGTTTTTT
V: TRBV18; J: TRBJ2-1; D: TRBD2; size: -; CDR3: CASSPQTSGTAYNEQFF; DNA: TGTGCCAGCTCACCACAGACTAGCGGGACCGCCTACAATGAGCAGTTCTTC
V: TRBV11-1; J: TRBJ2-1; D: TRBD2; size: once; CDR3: CASSLDPGGSPFF; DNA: TGTGCCAGCAGCTTAGACCCGGGGGGGAGCCCGTTCTTC
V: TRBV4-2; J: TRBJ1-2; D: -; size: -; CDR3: CASSQEGGHNYGYTF; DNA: TGTGCCAGCAGCCAAGAAGGGGGACACAACTATGGCTACACCTTC
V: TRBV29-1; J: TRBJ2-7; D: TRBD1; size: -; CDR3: CSVAGTGGQYEQYF; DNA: TGCAGCGTTGCCGGGACAGGGGGCCAATACGAGCAGTACTTC
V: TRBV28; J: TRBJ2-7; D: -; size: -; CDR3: CASSFGGRPYEQYF; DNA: TGTGCCAGCAGTTTCGGGGGACGCCCCTACGAGCAGTACTTC
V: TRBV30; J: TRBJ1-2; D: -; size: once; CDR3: CAWTKGPPRGRHYGYTF; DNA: TGTGCCTGGACCAAAGGACCGCCGCGGGGGCGCCACTATGGCTACACCTTC
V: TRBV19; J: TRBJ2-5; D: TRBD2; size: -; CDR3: CASSDSGSRETQYF; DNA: TGTGCCAGTAGCGATAGCGGGTCACGGGAGACCCAGTACTTC
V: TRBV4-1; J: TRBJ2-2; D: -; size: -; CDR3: CASSQDLPGLYTGELFF; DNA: TGCGCCAGCAGCCAAGACTTGCCGGGGTTATACACCGGGGAGCTGTTTTTT
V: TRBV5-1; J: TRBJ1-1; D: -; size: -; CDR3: CASSLDGPRDTEAFF; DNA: TGCGCCAGCAGCTTGGACGGGCCACGGGACACTGAAGCTTTCTTT
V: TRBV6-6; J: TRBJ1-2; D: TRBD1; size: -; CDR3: CASSDRQGNYGYTF; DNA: TGTGCCAGCAGCGACCGACAGGGGAACTATGGCTACACCTTC
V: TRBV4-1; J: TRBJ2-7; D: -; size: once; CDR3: CASSQGKLGSSYEQYF; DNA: TGCGCCAGCAGCCAAGGGAAGTTAGGCAGTTCCTACGAGCAGTACTTC
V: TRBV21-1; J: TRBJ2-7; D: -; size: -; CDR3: CASSKGSRLGYEQYF; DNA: TGTGCCAGCAGCAAAGGGTCGAGACTCGGCTACGAGCAGTACTTC
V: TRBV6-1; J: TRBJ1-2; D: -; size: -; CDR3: CASSERVGGFGGYTF; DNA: TGTGCCAGCAGTGAAAGGGTAGGGGGTTTCGGGGGCTACACCTTC
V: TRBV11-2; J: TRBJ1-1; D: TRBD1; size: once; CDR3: CASSSQGAFSRTEAFF; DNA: TGTGCCAGCAGCTCCCAGGGGGCCTTCTCTCGCACTGAAGCTTTCTTT
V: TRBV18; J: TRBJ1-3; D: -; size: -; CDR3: CASSPLQGSSGNTIYF; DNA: TGTGCCAGCTCACCTCTGCAGGGAAGTTCTGGAAACACCATATATTTT
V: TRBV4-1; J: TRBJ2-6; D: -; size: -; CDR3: CASSGGLREVSSGANVLTF; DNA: TGCGCCAGCAGCGGGGGTTTAAGAGAGGTGTCCTCTGGGGCCAACGTCCTGACTTTC
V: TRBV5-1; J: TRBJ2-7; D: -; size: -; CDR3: CASSLGRTYEQYF; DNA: TGCGCCAGCAGCTTAGGCAGGACCTACGAGCAGTACTTC
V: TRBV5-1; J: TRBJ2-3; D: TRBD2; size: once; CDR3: CASSTRLAGGTDTQYF; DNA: TGCGCCAGCAGCACAAGACTAGCGGGTGGCACAGATACGCAGTATTTT
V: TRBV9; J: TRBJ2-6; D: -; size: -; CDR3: CASSVGVRSSGANVLTF; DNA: TGTGCCAGCAGCGTAGGGGTTCGAAGCTCTGGGGCCAACGTCCTGACTTTC
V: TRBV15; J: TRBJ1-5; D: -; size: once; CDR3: CATSRDNQPQHF; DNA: TGTGCCACCAGCAGAGATAATCAGCCCCAGCATTTT
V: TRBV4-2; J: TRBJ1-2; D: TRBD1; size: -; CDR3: CASSQDPTGGPSRDGYTF; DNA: TGTGCCAGCAGCCAAGATCCGACAGGGGGCCCGTCTAGGGATGGCTACACCTTC
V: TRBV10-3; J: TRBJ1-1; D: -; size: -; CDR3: CAILLNTEAFF; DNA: TGTGCCATCCTTCTGAACACTGAAGCTTTCTTT
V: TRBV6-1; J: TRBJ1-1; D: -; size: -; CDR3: CATDEPNTEAFF; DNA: TGTGCCACGGATGAACCGAACACTGAAGCTTTCTTT
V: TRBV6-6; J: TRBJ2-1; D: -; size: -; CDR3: CASSYSKILTGNEQFF; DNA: TGTGCCAGCAGTTACTCGAAGATCCTGACAGGCAATGAGCAGTTCTTC
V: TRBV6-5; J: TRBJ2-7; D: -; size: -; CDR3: CASRSPYEQYF; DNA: TGTGCCAGCCGCTCACCCTACGAGCAGTACTTC
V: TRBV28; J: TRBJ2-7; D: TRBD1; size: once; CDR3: CASTPGQGRSYEQYF; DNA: TGTGCCAGCACTCCGGGACAGGGTCGCTCCTACGAGCAGTACTTC
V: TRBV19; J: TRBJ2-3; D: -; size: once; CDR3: CASTLTGSRTDTQYF; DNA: TGTGCCAGTACTCTAACCGGGTCTCGCACAGATACGCAGTATTTT
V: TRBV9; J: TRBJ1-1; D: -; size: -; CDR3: CASSAHSGTEAFF; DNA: TGTGCCAGCAGCGCTCATTCAGGGACTGAAGCTTTCTTT
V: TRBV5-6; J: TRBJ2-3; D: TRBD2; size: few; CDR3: CASSFLADNTDTQYF; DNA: TGTGCCAGCAGCTTCCTAGCGGATAACACAGATACGCAGTATTTT
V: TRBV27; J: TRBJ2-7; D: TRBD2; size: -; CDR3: CASSLLAGASYEQYF; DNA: TGTGCCAGCAGTTTATTAGCGGGAGCTTCCTACGAGCAGTACTTC
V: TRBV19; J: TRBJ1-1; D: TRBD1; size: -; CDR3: CASSRTGGYTEAFF; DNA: TGTGCCAGTAGTAGGACAGGGGGCTACACTGAAGCTTTCTTT
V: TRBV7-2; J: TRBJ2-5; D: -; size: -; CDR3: CASSLEASYETQYF; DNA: TGTGCCAGCAGCTTAGAGGCTAGCTATGAGACCCAGTACTTC
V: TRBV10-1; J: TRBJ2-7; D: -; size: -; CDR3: CASGQGSLGPQYF; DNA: TGCGCCAGCGGGCAGGGGTCCCTTGGGCCGCAGTACTTC
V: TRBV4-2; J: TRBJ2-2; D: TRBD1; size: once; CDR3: CASSQDNRGGTGELFF; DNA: TGTGCCAGCAGCCAAGATAACAGGGGCGGCACCGGGGAGCTGTTTTTT
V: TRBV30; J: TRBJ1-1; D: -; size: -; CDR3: CAWSVRQYTEAFF; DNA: TGTGCCTGGAGTGTACGGCAGTACACTGAAGCTTTCTTT
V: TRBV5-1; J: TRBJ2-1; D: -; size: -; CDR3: CASSLADEQFF; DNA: TGCGCCAGCAGCTTAGCGGATGAGCAGTTCTTC
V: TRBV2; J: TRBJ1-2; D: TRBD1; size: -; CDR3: CASSRGPDYGYTF; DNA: TGTGCCAGCAGTAGGGGGCCAGACTATGGCTACACCTTC
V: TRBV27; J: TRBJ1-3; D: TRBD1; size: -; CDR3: CASSLQGARGNTIYF; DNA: TGTGCCAGCAGTTTGCAGGGGGCGCGTGGAAACACCATATATTTT
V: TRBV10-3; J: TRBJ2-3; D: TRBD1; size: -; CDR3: CAIRKDRGHVDTQYF; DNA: TGTGCCATCAGGAAGGACAGGGGGCACGTAGATACGCAGTATTTT
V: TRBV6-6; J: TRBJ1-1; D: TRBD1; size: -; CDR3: CASSPRTGFTEAFF; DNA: TGTGCCAGCAGTCCTCGGACAGGGTTCACTGAAGCTTTCTTT
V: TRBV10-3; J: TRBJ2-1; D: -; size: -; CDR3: CAISEGTPGLWFF; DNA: TGTGCCATCAGTGAGGGAACCCCGGGACTTTGGTTCTTC
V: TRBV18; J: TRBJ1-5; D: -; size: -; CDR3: CASSPQDRATEPQHF; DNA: TGTGCCAGCTCACCACAGGACCGCGCTACTGAGCCCCAGCATTTT
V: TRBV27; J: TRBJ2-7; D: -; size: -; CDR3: CASGPTVPTYEQYF; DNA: TGTGCCAGCGGACCGACAGTTCCTACCTACGAGCAGTACTTC